This T cell receptor beta chain was obtained from a study of PD-1 blockade in classical Hodgkin lymphoma. Study-wide points: Only CD4+ TCR diversity, not CD8+, had risen significantly by C4D1. Diversity similar to that of newly diagnosed patients was seen at baseline in complete responders.

Of note for this clone: Its antigen is unknown.

In every patient, relapse followed autologous stem cell transplantation, while exposure to brentuximab vedotin differed. Progressive disease, partial response or complete response was each patient's best response. V was clipped by 4 bases and J by 6 bases, with 19 bases between them. The CDR3 runs 14 residues. Germline loops: CDR1 SQVTM, CDR2 ANQGSEA. Data came from immunoSEQ multiplex PCR; TCRdb stores just in-frame clones and leaves some out. The sample has fewer than 110,000 clones, about 89% seen once; the top ten hold 6.6%. Specimen: peripheral blood mononuclear cells (PBMCs), collected before the second cycle of nivolumab. The receptor was isolated from a human donor with classical Hodgkin lymphoma. J is TRBJ2-7 and V is TRBV29-1, with D possibly being TRBD1 or TRBD2 (5 bases each). CDR3 amino acids: CSVVPGAATGEQYF. The CDR3 DNA is TGCAGCGTTGTCCCCGGGGCCGCAACCGGCGAGCAGTACTTC.